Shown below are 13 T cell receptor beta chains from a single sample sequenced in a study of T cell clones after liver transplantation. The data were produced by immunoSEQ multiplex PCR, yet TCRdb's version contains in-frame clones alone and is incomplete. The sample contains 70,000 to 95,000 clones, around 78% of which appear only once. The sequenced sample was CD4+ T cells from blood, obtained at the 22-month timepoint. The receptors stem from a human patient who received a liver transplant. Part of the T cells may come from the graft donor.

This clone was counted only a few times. The CDR3 DNA is TGCAGCGTTAGGGGGGGCAACACCGGGGAGCTGTTTTTT. Encoded protein: CSVRGGNTGELFF. The chain is built from TRBV29-1 and TRBJ2-2; D possibly corresponds to TRBD2 (7 bases). The V end lost 5 bases, the J end lost 2 bases, and 9 bases lay between the germline ends. The CDR3 loop spans 13 amino acids. The germline CDR1 and CDR2 sequences are SQVTM and ANQGSEA.

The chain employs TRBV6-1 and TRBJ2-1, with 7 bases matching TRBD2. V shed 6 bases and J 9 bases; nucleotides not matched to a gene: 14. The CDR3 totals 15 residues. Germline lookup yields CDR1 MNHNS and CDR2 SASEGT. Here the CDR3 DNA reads TGTGCCAGCAGCGATAGAAGACCCACGGGGGGTGAGCAGTTCTTC. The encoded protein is CASSDRRPTGGEQFF.

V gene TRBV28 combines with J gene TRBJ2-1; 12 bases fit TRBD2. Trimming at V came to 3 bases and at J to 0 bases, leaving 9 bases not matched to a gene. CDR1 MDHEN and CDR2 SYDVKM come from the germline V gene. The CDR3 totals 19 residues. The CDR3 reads CASSFWTSGITASYNEQFF. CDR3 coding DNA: TGTGCCAGCAGTTTTTGGACTAGCGGGATCACCGCCTCCTACAATGAGCAGTTCTTC.

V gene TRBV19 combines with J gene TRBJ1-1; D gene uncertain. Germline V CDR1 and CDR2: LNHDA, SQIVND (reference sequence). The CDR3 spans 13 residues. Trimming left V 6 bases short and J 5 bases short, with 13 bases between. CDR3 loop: CASSIDRETEAFF. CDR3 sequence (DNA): TGTGCCAGTAGCATTGATAGAGAAACTGAAGCTTTCTTT.

The CDR3 loop is CASSEFGASSGNTIYF. CDR3 bases: TGTGCCAGCAGTGAATTCGGGGCCAGCTCTGGAAACACCATATATTTT. J is TRBJ1-3 and V is TRBV2; the D gene is possibly TRBD1 (5 bases). The V gene lost 2 bases and the J gene lost 0 bases, with 11 bases spanning the gap. There are 16 residues in the CDR3. Germline lookup yields CDR1 SNHLY and CDR2 FYNNEI.

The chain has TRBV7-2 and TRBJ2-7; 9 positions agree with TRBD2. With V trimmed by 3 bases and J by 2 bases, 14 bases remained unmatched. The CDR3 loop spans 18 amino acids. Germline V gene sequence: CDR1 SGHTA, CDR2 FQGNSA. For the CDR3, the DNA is TGTGCCAGCAGCTTTCCAGCGGGGGGAAAAACCAGGCCCTACGAGCAGTACTTC. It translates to CASSFPAGGKTRPYEQYF.

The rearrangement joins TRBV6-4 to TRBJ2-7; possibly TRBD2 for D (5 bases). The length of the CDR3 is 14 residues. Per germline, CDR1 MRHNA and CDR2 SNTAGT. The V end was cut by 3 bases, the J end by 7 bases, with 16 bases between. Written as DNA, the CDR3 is TGTGCCAGCAGTGAGGGTGACGGGGTGGGAGAGCAGTACTTC. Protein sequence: CASSEGDGVGEQYF.

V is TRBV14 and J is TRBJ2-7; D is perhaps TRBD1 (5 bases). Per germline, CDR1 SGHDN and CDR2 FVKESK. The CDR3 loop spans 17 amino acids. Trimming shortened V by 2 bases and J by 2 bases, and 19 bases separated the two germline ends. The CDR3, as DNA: TGTGCCAGCAGCCAATTGTCGTCCAGGGAAATAGCCTACGAGCAGTACTTC. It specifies CASSQLSSREIAYEQYF.

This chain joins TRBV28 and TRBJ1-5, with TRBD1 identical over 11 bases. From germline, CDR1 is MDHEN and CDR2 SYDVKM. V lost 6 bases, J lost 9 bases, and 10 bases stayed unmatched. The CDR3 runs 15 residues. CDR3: CASSLTRTGGLPQHF. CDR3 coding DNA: TGTGCCAGCAGCTTAACCCGGACAGGGGGCTTGCCCCAGCATTTT.

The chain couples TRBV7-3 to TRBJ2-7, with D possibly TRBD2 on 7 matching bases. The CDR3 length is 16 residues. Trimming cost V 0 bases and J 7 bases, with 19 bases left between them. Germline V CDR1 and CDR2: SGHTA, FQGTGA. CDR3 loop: CASSLTSGGGLREQYF. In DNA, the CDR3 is TGTGCCAGCAGCTTAACGTCCGGCGGGGGCCTTAGAGAGCAGTACTTC.

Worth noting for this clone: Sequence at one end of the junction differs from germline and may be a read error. This chain's CDR3 is CASRLGSGNTIYF. CDR3 sequence (DNA): TGTGCCAGCAGATTAGGTTCTGGAAACACCATATATTTT. The chain employs TRBV7-9 and TRBJ1-3; no definite D call. This CDR3 is 13 amino acids long. From germline, CDR1 is SEHNR and CDR2 FQNEAQ (reference sequence).

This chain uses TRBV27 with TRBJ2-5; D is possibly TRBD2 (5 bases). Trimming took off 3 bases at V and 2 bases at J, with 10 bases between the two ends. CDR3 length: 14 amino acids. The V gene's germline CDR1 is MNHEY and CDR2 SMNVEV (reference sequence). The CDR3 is CASSFRERQETQYF. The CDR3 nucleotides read TGTGCCAGCAGTTTTCGGGAAAGGCAAGAGACCCAGTACTTC.

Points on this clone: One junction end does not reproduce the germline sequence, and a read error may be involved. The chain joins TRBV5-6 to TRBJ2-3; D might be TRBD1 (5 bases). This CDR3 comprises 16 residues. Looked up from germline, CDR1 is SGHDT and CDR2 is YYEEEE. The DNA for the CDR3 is TGTGCCAGCAGCTATGGACCCTCAACAGGCACCGATACGCAGTATTTT. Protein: CASSYGPSTGTDTQYF.